This T cell receptor beta chain comes out of a study of early T cells in non-severe SARS-CoV-2 infection. The overall study: Unsorted whole-blood RNA was sequenced in bulk, leaving chains unpaired. Study outcomes and limitations: Anti-spike CD8 responses were favored by VDJdb matching, which missed private and CD4 specificities.

The TCR library protocol attached unique molecular identifiers to the individual cDNA molecules. TCRdb recomputed calls from the 5' RACE reads with MiXCR, one row per CDR3 protein. The data show 30,000 or so distinct CDR3 sequences, around 5% seen once. In its sample, this clonotype is medium-sized (0.01 to 0.1%). Its antigen remains unidentified. The V gene end was trimmed by 6 bases and the J gene end by 3 bases; junction bases not matched to a gene: 2. Germline V lookup: CDR1 SNHLY, CDR2 FYNNEI. The CDR3 contains 14 residues. The source is an adult who was a healthcare worker with PCR-confirmed SARS-CoV-2 infection or an uninfected control (not recorded which). The material sequenced was whole blood. J is TRBJ2-1 and V is TRBV2; 10 positions match TRBD2. In DNA, the CDR3 is TGTGCCAGCAGCCGACTAGCGGGCTACAATGAGCAGTTCTTC. Protein product: CASSRLAGYNEQFF.